Below are 30 T cell receptor beta chains sequenced from a single sample in a study of T-cell memory formation after mild COVID-19. From the 5' RACE reads, TCRdb called clonotypes with MiXCR, one entry per CDR3 protein. The data hold around 320,000 distinct CDR3 sequences, with 25% to 30% observed a single time. Sample: PBMCs or a T cell subset sorted from them (not recorded which). All receptors derive from an adult woman who had mild COVID-19 (a few samples of this study predate the infection). Cell type and time point are not known.

The table lists this clonotype with a count of one. The chain recombines TRBV4-1 with TRBJ2-7; 7 bases agree with TRBD2. V dropped 4 bases and J dropped 3; count of bases not matched to a gene: 9. The length of the CDR3 is 15 residues. The V gene's germline CDR1 is MGHRA and CDR2 YSYEKL. CDR3 nucleotides: TGCGCCAGCAGCCCCTACGGGGGGACCGGCTACGAGCAGTACTTC. It yields the protein CASSPYGGTGYEQYF.

The CDR3 sequence: CASSLVPGHSNTEAFF. DNA of the CDR3: TGCGCCAGCAGCTTGGTTCCCGGACATTCGAACACTGAAGCTTTCTTT. The J gene is TRBJ1-1, the V gene TRBV5-1; D perhaps matches TRBD1 (5 bases). This CDR3 has 16 residues. The germline CDR1 and CDR2 sequences are SGHRS and YFSETQ. Trimming took off 0 bases at V and 1 base at J, with 13 bases between the two ends.

This clonotype was seen many times. The chain couples TRBV5-1 to TRBJ2-1; 11 positions agree with TRBD2. The CDR3 has 16 residues. The V gene end was trimmed by 0 bases and the J gene end by 7 bases; junction bases not matched to a gene: 6. CDR1 SGHRS and CDR2 YFSETQ come from the germline V gene. The DNA of the CDR3 is TGCGCCAGCAGCTTGGAGCCTAGCGGGAGGCTGAATGAGCAGTTCTTC. Its translation is CASSLEPSGRLNEQFF. Drawing the rest from reference TRBV5-1 and TRBJ2-1, the complete variable domain is KAGVTQTPRYLIKTRGQQVTLSCSPISGHRSVSWYQQTPGQGLQFLFEYFSETQRNKGNFPGRFSGRQFSNSRSEMNVSTLELGDSALYLCASSLEPSGRLNEQFFGPGTRLTVL.

This chain joins TRBV5-1 and TRBJ2-1; 9 nucleotides match TRBD1. Trimming took 4 bases from V and 8 from J; bases not matched to a gene: 10. The CDR3 loop spans 15 amino acids. Germline V gives CDR1 SGHRS, CDR2 YFSETQ. As DNA, the CDR3 is TGCGCCAGCAGCCTGGGACAGGGCCCTTTCGATGAGCAGTTCTTC. It specifies CASSLGQGPFDEQFF.

The genes are TRBV3-1 and TRBJ1-2; D is uncertain. Germline CDR1 reads LGHDT; CDR2 reads YNNKEL (reference sequence). Trimming removed 1 base at V and 8 bases at J, with 5 bases between. This CDR3 has 11 amino acids. The CDR3 protein is CASSQAAGYTF. For the CDR3, the DNA is TGTGCCAGCAGCCAAGCAGCAGGCTACACCTTC.

The chain employs TRBV4-3 and TRBJ1-5; TRBD1 agrees at 7 bases. V gave up 3 bases and J gave up 0 bases; unmatched junction bases: 11. From germline, CDR1 is LGHNA and CDR2 YSLEER. CDR3 size: 18 residues. CDR3 DNA: TGCGCCAGCAGCCAGCAAACAGGGGCGGACTATAGCAATCAGCCCCAGCATTTT. Its protein product is CASSQQTGADYSNQPQHF.

Only a few counts were recorded for this clonotype. This sequence joins TRBV20-1 and TRBJ2-7; 10 bases fit TRBD2. Germline assignment: CDR1 DFQATT and CDR2 SNEGSKA (reference sequence). V was pared by 0 bases and J by 5 bases, with 7 bases of the junction left unmatched. The CDR3 extends over 15 amino acids. The CDR3, as DNA: TGCAGTGCTAGAGAGCAGCGGGAGGGCCTACACGAGCAGTACTTC. Protein sequence: CSAREQREGLHEQYF.

The CDR3 nucleotides read TGCGCCAGCAGCTTTAACCCCTTACAGGGCGTGGAGGAGCAGTTCTTC. This gives the protein CASSFNPLQGVEEQFF. V and J are TRBV5-1 and TRBJ2-1; TRBD1 is a possible D gene (6 bases). The V and J ends lost 2 bases and 10 bases respectively, with 22 bases between them. The CDR3 loop spans 16 amino acids. Per germline, CDR1 SGHRS and CDR2 YFSETQ.

This chain links TRBV5-8 with TRBJ2-3, with D perhaps TRBD2 (5 bases). The CDR3 extends over 15 amino acids. Trimming pared 2 bases from V and 3 bases from J, leaving 13 bases between. Germline V gene data show CDR1 as SGHTS and CDR2 as YDEGEE. The CDR3 loop reads CASSFLDYKTDTQYF. The CDR3 DNA reads TGTGCCAGCAGCTTCCTCGACTACAAAACAGATACGCAGTATTTT.

This clonotype showed up just a few times. The chain has TRBV11-2 and TRBJ2-3; D perhaps matches TRBD1 (5 bases). Germline CDR1 reads SGHAT; CDR2 reads FQNNGV. The CDR3 consists of 16 residues. The V and J ends lost 5 bases and 3 bases respectively, with 18 bases between them. The CDR3 sequence: CASSPREKKGTDTQYF. The CDR3 bases are TGTGCCAGCAGCCCTAGAGAGAAAAAGGGGACAGATACGCAGTATTTT. The full variable domain, in which reference TRBV11-2 and TRBJ2-3 provide the parts outside the CDR3, is EAGVAQSPRYKIIEKRQSVAFWCNPISGHATLYWYQQILGQGPKLLIQFQNNGVVDDSQLPKDRFSAERLKGVDSTLKIQPAKLEDSAVYLCASSPREKKGTDTQYFGPGTRLTVL.

This clonotype was observed a few times. The CDR3 DNA is TGTGCCAGCAGCCCGAGGTGGGGGGACAGAAGTAATTCACCCCTCCACTTT. The encoded protein is CASSPRWGDRSNSPLHF. The chain combines TRBV11-3 with TRBJ1-6, with 7 bases identical to TRBD1. The length of the CDR3 is 17 residues. Trimming at V came to 5 bases and at J to 6 bases, leaving 13 bases not matched to a gene. Germline CDR1 and CDR2: SGHNT and YENEEA.

This clonotype was counted many times. The chain employs TRBV23-1 and TRBJ2-3; 8 nucleotides match TRBD2. TRBV23-1 is labeled an ORF, and its function is uncertain. The CDR3 length is 21 residues. V was pared by 4 bases and J by 2 bases, with 23 bases of the junction left unmatched. The CDR3 region is CASSRGNGGREDQSSTDTQYF. The CDR3 bases are TGCGCCAGCAGTCGGGGCAATGGTGGGCGGGAGGACCAGTCGTCCACAGATACGCAGTATTTT.

The chain uses TRBV9 and TRBJ2-7; possibly TRBD1 or TRBD2 for D (5 bases each). Trimming shortened V by 1 base and J by 2 bases, and 13 bases separated the two germline ends. CDR3 size: 15 residues. In germline, CDR1 is SGDLS, CDR2 YYNGEE. The CDR3 nucleotides read TGTGCCAGCAGCGTAACCGGGACGGTGACCTACGAGCAGTACTTC. Residues: CASSVTGTVTYEQYF.

On this clonotype itself: The junction differs from germline at one of its ends, possibly a read error. The chain carries TRBV24-1 and TRBJ2-7; TRBD1 matches 7 bases. Germline CDR1 reads KGHDR; CDR2 reads SFDVKD. The CDR3 extends over 15 amino acids. This CDR3 is CATSDPRDSSHEQYF. As DNA, the CDR3 is TGTGCCACCAGTGACCCCCGGGACAGCTCCCACGAGCAGTACTTC.

This chain uses TRBV19 with TRBJ2-1; D remains unclear. The CDR3 is 15 amino acids. V was shortened by 3 bases and J by 3 bases, with 12 bases between the two germline ends. The germline gives CDR1 LNHDA, CDR2 SQIVND (reference sequence). The CDR3 spells CASSIPQKFYNEQFF. The CDR3, as DNA: TGTGCCAGTAGTATCCCCCAGAAGTTCTACAATGAGCAGTTCTTC.

This chain joins TRBV11-2 and TRBJ2-3, with unresolved D. The CDR3 consists of 15 residues. Germline loops: CDR1 SGHAT, CDR2 FQNNGV. V was shortened by 3 bases and J by 3 bases, with 13 bases between the two germline ends. The CDR3 DNA follows: TGTGCCAGCAGCTTTTCGCGCCCCGCTACAGATACGCAGTATTTT. Its protein product is CASSFSRPATDTQYF.

A few counts support this clonotype. This chain connects TRBV12-3 or TRBV12-4 to TRBJ2-3; a possible D gene is TRBD2 (6 bases). V lost 1 base and J lost 4, with 9 bases in between. CDR3 length equals 14 residues. The CDR3 bases are TGTGCCAGCAGTTTAGGGGGGGTCCCAGATACGCAGTATTTT. Translated, it gives CASSLGGVPDTQYF.

This clonotype appeared a few times. The rearrangement uses TRBV4-3 and TRBJ1-1; 8 bases align to TRBD1. Germline V gene lookup returns CDR1 LGHNA and CDR2 YSLEER. Trimming cost V 4 bases and J 6 bases; bases outside gene matches: 4. There are 13 residues in the CDR3. The chain's CDR3 is CASSPRGLAEAFF. The DNA of the CDR3 is TGCGCCAGCAGCCCCAGGGGGCTGGCTGAAGCTTTCTTT.

CDR3 nucleotides: TGTGCCAGCAGAAAAAACCCCGGGACTAGCACAGATACGCAGTATTTT. This translates into CASRKNPGTSTDTQYF. V usage is TRBV6-6 and J usage is TRBJ2-3; the D gene is possibly TRBD2 (6 bases). The CDR3 covers 16 residues. From germline, CDR1 is MNHNY and CDR2 SVGAGI (reference sequence). V was clipped by 6 bases and J by 0 bases, with 16 bases between them.

The sample holds a few counts of this clonotype. V gene TRBV9 combines with J gene TRBJ2-2, with 7 nucleotides matching TRBD1. After removal of 4 bases from V and 4 bases from J, the junction contained 10 bases not matched to a gene. The CDR3 is made up of 16 amino acids. Germline V gene lookup returns CDR1 SGDLS and CDR2 YYNGEE. The CDR3 DNA sequence: TGTGCCAGCAGCCCTCAGAGGGGGCTCGGCACCGGGGAGCTGTTTTTT. Translating it yields CASSPQRGLGTGELFF.

The chain joins TRBV7-3 to TRBJ2-3, with D tentatively TRBD2 (7 bases). Germline loops: CDR1 SGHTA, CDR2 FQGTGA. The CDR3 has 16 residues. V was clipped by 1 base and J by 8 bases, with 19 bases between them. The CDR3 region is CASSLIGGGRPGTQYF. The CDR3 coding sequence is TGTGCCAGCAGCTTAATTGGGGGGGGCCGACCAGGTACGCAGTATTTT.

J is TRBJ2-2 and V is TRBV12-3 or TRBV12-4; TRBD2 agrees at 15 bases. V was pared by 5 bases and J by 7 bases, with 8 bases of the junction left unmatched. This CDR3 comprises 17 residues. The CDR3 spells CASSIRTSGRAGGELFF. The CDR3 nucleotides are TGTGCCAGCAGTATACGGACTAGCGGGAGGGCCGGCGGGGAGCTGTTTTTT.

This chain connects TRBV16 to TRBJ2-5; 7 bases are shared with TRBD1. The CDR3 covers 14 residues. Germline CDR1 is KGHSY and CDR2 is FQNENV. The ends lost 3 bases at V and 1 base at J; junction bases unmatched: 2. DNA for the CDR3: TGTGCCAGCAGCCAGGGACAGTTCCAAGAGACCCAGTACTTC. This gives the protein CASSQGQFQETQYF.

This chain uses TRBV6-4 with TRBJ2-3, with D maybe TRBD1 (6 bases). CDR3 length: 14 amino acids. Germline CDR1 reads MRHNA; CDR2 reads SNTAGT. V lost 2 bases, J lost 2 bases, and 8 bases lay in between. This CDR3 is CASSDLGATDTQYF. The CDR3 coding sequence is TGTGCCAGCAGTGACCTGGGGGCCACAGATACGCAGTATTTT.

J is TRBJ2-7 and V is TRBV5-1; D is unclear. V dropped 0 bases and J dropped 3 bases, with 10 bases sitting between them. This CDR3 is 14 amino acids long. CDR1 is SGHRS and CDR2 is YFSETQ in the germline V gene. The CDR3 DNA follows: TGCGCCAGCAGCTTGGGAAGGCCCAGCTACGAGCAGTACTTC. Its protein product is CASSLGRPSYEQYF.

This chain joins TRBV23-1 and TRBJ1-6, with a possible D match to TRBD1 (6 bases). TRBV23-1 is flagged as an ORF with uncertain function. The CDR3 is 18 amino acids. Deletions cut 1 base from V and 5 bases from J, with 18 bases between. The CDR3 reads CASSQLGQGLRHNSPLHF. In DNA form, the CDR3 reads TGCGCCAGCAGTCAATTGGGACAAGGGTTGAGACATAATTCACCCCTCCACTTT.

This clonotype was observed a few times. The rearrangement links TRBV7-9 to TRBJ2-7; no clear D gene. Germline lookup yields CDR1 SEHNR and CDR2 FQNEAQ (reference sequence). Trimming shortened V by 1 base and J by 3 bases, and 13 bases separated the two germline ends. The CDR3 length is 15 residues. The CDR3 DNA sequence: TGTGCCAGCAGCTTAGGTCGTTCTTTCGGCTACGAGCAGTACTTC. Translation: CASSLGRSFGYEQYF.

The chain links TRBV4-2 to TRBJ2-1; 10 nucleotides align to TRBD2. Losses at the gene ends were 8 bases for V and 8 bases for J; bases not matched to a gene: 12. CDR1 is LGHNA, CDR2 YNFKEQ, per germline. The CDR3 sequence is 15 residues long. CDR3 amino acids: CASDEPGLARHEQFF. DNA of the CDR3: TGTGCCAGCGATGAACCGGGACTAGCGCGGCATGAGCAGTTCTTC.

This clonotype has more than one count but fewer than ten. This chain joins TRBV7-9 and TRBJ1-2, with 12 bases aligning to TRBD1. CDR1 and CDR2 from the germline V gene are SEHNR and FQNEAQ (reference sequence). The V and J ends lost 8 bases and 3 bases, in that order; junction bases with no gene match: 7. The CDR3 is 15 amino acids. The CDR3 bases are TGTGCCAGCGGGGACAGGGGGCAACGAGACTATGGCTACACCTTC. It is translated as CASGDRGQRDYGYTF.

This clonotype was counted a few times. This chain uses TRBV7-8 with TRBJ2-5, with 7 bases lining up with TRBD2. CDR1 SGHVS and CDR2 FQNEAQ come from the germline V gene. This CDR3 is 15 amino acids long. V dropped 1 base and J dropped 5; count of bases not matched to a gene: 7. CDR3 nucleotides: TGTGCCAGCAGCTTAGAGACGGGGGGATTTGAGACCCAGTACTTC. Its protein product is CASSLETGGFETQYF.